What follows is one TCR beta chain and its context. Its antigen is not known. Sample time point: sample taken at primary tumor resection. This CDR3 has 15 residues. V was pared by 0 bases and J by 7 bases, with 6 bases of the junction left unmatched. From germline, CDR1 is LGHNA and CDR2 YSLEER. These data belong to a study of spatial heterogeneity in lung cancer. General study findings and limits: Estimation of coverage gave values of approximately 7.2% for alpha and around 14% for beta chains in tumor T cells. Tracking of tumor mutation counts was seen in expanded intratumoral alpha and beta TCR counts.

TCRdb passed the 5' RACE reads through MiXCR, listing each CDR3 protein once. The top ten hold roughly 30% of the sample, which has about 9,300 distinct CDR3 sequences, 6.3% seen once. V and J are TRBV4-3 and TRBJ2-7; 10 nucleotides align to TRBD2. This sequence was found in a male donor with early-stage non-small cell lung cancer. Specimen: lung tumor tissue, collected at surgery. This CDR3 is CASSQEAGLASEQYF. The CDR3 DNA is TGCGCCAGCAGCCAAGAGGCGGGACTAGCGTCTGAGCAGTACTTC.